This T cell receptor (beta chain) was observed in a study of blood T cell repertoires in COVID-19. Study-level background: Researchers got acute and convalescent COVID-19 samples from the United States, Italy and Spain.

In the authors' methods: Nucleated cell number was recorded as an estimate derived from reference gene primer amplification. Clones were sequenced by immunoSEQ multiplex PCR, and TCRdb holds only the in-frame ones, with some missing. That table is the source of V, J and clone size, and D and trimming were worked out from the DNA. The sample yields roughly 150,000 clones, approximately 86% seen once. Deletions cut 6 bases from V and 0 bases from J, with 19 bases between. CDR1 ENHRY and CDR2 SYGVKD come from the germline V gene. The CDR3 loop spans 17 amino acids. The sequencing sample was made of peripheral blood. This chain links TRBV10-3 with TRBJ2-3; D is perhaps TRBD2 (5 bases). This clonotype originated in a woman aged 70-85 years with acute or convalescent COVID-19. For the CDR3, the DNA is TGTGCCATCAGGGGCGTGCGGGCGGCAGATAGCACAGATACGCAGTATTTT. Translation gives CAIRGVRAADSTDTQYF.